The clone carrying this TCR beta chain showed up just a few times. MiXCR was run by TCRdb on the RT-PCR reads, yielding one entry per CDR3 protein. Of over 400,000 distinct CDR3 sequences listed, roughly 9.8% were seen once; the top ten hold less than 15%. This record belongs to a study of response to subunit inactivated influenza vaccine. Germline-derived CDR1 and CDR2 are DFQATT and SNEGSKA (reference sequence). This CDR3 has 15 amino acids. V lost 3 bases to trimming and J lost 1 base, with 13 bases between them. This chain uses TRBV20-1 with TRBJ2-1, with D perhaps being TRBD1 or TRBD2 (6 bases each). This specimen was PBMCs from blood, taken 45 days after vaccination. This receptor was identified in a man between 50 and 59 years old who received an inactivated influenza vaccine. Written as DNA, the CDR3 is TGCAGTGCTAGGAGGGGGGCGGTATCCTACAATGAGCAGTTCTTC. This translates into CSARRGAVSYNEQFF.